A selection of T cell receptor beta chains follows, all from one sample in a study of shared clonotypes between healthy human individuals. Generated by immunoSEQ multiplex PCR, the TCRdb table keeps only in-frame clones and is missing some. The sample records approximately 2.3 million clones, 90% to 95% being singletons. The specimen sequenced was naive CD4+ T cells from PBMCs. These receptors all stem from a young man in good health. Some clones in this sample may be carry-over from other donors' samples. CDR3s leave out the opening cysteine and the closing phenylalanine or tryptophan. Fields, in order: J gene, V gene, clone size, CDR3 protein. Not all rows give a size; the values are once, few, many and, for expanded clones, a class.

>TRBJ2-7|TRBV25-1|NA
ASSRQLGWY
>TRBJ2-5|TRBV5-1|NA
ASSSGLTGALQETQY
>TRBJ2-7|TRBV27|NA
ASSLIPGPTYEQY
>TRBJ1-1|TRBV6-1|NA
ASSANDIVRTLNTEAF
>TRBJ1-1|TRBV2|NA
ASRERGPPEAF
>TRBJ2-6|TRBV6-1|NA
ASSERTVRSSGANVLT
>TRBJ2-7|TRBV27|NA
ASSLSLDPGQGHEQY
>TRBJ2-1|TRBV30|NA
AWNFREMIDEQF
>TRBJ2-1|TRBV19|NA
ASSNFGGLNVRHNEQF
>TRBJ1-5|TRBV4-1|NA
ASSPKTPTRGNQPQH
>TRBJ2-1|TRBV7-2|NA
ASSRDPRRGNEQF
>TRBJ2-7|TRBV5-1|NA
ASSASGAPFGYEQY
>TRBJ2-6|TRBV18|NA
ASSPRGVSDYSGANVLT
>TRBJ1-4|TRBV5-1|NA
ASSLGTATNEKLF
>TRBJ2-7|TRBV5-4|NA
ASRQLGDRGYEQY
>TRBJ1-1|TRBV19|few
ASRDLNTEAF
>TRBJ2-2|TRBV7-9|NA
ASSLPDRGVNTGELF
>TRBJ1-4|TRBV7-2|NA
ASSLRDATFNEKLF
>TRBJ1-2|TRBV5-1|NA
ASSLGWGSGYT
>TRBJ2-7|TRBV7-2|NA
ASSPGGPPSEQY
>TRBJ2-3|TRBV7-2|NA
ASSFETSTDTQY
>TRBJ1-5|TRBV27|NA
ASSLLGSNQPQH
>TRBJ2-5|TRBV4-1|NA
ASSQDRVETQY
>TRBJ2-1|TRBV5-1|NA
ASSLGQGADEQF
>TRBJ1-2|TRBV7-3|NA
ASSPGMGDGYT
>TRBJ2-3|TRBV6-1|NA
ASSANPSVDTQY
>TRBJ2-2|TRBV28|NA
ASSRPGTANTGELF
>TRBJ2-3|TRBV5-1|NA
ASSLGGITTGSTFYTQY
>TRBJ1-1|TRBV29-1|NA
SVEKTLDTEAF
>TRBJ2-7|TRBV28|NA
ASSSSRVLNEQY
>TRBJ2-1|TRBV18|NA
ASSPTTTYNEQF
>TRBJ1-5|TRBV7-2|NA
ASSRQGGAGNQPQH
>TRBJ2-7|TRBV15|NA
ATSRGLAGGPSSYEQY
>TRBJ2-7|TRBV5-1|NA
ASSLGLAGIYEQY
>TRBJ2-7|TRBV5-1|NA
ASSPDETYEQY
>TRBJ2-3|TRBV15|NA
ATSREVAGGGDTQY
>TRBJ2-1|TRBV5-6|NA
ASSGTPQRAIWNEQF
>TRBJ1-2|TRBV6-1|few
ASSEKSYGYT
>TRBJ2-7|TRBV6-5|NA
ASRTTSGRTYEQY
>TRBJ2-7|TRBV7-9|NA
ASSPRGQDHSYEQY
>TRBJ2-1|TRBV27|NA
ASSLRGGTSGTSSYNEQF
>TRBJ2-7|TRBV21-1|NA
ASTPVGLAGVGDEQY
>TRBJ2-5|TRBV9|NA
ASSRREGAPQETQY
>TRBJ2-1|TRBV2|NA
ASSWSGPYNEQF
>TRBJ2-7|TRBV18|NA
ASSPAYYEQY
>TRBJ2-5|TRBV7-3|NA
ASSATGGAFGTQY
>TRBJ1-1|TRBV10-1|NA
ASTRDREGNTEAF
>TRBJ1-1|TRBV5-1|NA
ASSSGTAHPGSLEAF
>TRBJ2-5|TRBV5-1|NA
ASSSSSTSGRPRETQY
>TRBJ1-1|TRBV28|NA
ASSLTQGLGNTEAF
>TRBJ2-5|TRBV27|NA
ASSLSGHRGGFGETQY